This TCR beta chain was retrieved from a study of persistence of HIV-infected CD4 T cells. Lysates of CMV-infected fibroblasts at about 10 ug/mL stimulated these cells. CD40L-negative CD69-negative CD45RO-high memory CD4+ T cells were sorted as populations depleted of antigen-responding cells. The immunoSEQ assay was version 4, run in survey mode. TCRdb's copy holds only in-frame clones and misses some; the assay was immunoSEQ multiplex PCR. Among about 37,000 clones listed, around 80% were seen once. A note on this clone: Its antigen remains unidentified.

This CDR3 has 13 amino acids. In germline, CDR1 is SGHTA, CDR2 FQGNSA. V was pared by 5 bases and J by 2 bases, with 7 bases between. Sequences were derived from CD4+ T cells sorted from PBMCs after approximately 20-hour stimulation, sampled from a patient who received antiretroviral therapy. The genes are TRBV7-2 and TRBJ2-4; weak D call: TRBD1 (6 bases). This receptor was taken from an adult man with HIV who was CMV-seropositive. The CDR3, as DNA: TGTGCCAGCAGCGACAGGTCCAAAAACATTCAGTACTTC. Amino acid sequence: CASSDRSKNIQYF.